This record concerns one T cell receptor beta chain sequence. With V trimmed by 3 bases and J by 5 bases, 10 bases remained unmatched. CDR3 length equals 15 residues. Per the germline V gene, CDR1 is SNHLY and CDR2 is FYNNEI. The source of the sample is a study of blood T cell repertoires in COVID-19. Looking at the study overall: The analysed material was cDNA or gDNA that came from T cells, B-cell-depleted T cells, or PBMCs.

TCRdb keeps only in-frame clones here, not all; method: immunoSEQ multiplex PCR. The data show around 290,000 clones, around 86% seen once. The TCR originated in a woman under 30 who had recovered from COVID-19. The sample consisted of PBMCs or T cells enriched from blood (not recorded which). The rearrangement joins TRBV2 to TRBJ2-7, with 7 bases matching TRBD2. The CDR3 spells CASSEWAGERDEQYF. CDR3 in DNA: TGTGCCAGCAGTGAGTGGGCGGGAGAAAGGGACGAGCAGTACTTC.